The T cell receptor (beta chain) described here comes from a study of OX40 agonist ivuxolimab in advanced cancers. Germline CDR1 and CDR2: SGHTA and FQGNSA. There are 15 residues in the CDR3. The ends were cut back, 2 bases at V and 0 bases at J, with 8 bases in the middle. Some clones are missing from TCRdb's copy, which holds only in-frame ones; the method was immunoSEQ multiplex PCR. The sample includes tens of thousands of clones, around 81% seen only once; the top ten take 8.2%. The gene calls are TRBV7-2 and TRBJ1-5; D not certain. This TCR was sampled from an adult with an advanced solid tumor such as melanoma, head and neck, liver or kidney cancer. The sample consisted of CD4+ or CD8+ T cells sorted from blood, taken in a trial of the OX40 agonist ivuxolimab. The CDR3: CASSLWLNSNQPQHF. For the CDR3, the DNA is TGTGCCAGCAGCTTATGGTTGAATAGCAATCAGCCCCAGCATTTT. Drawing the rest from reference TRBV7-2 and TRBJ1-5, the complete variable domain is GAGVSQSPSNKVTEKGKDVELRCDPISGHTALYWYRQSLGQGLEFLIYFQGNSAPDKSGLPSDRFSAERTGGSVSTLTIQRTQQEDSAVYLCASSLWLNSNQPQHFGDGTRLSIL.